The sequence of this T cell receptor beta chain was determined in a study of technical replicates of blood from several donors. The data were produced by immunoSEQ multiplex PCR, yet TCRdb's version contains in-frame clones alone and is incomplete. This sample has some 96,000 clones; approximately 96% occur once, and the top ten carry 0.2% to 0.25%. CDR3 length equals 13 residues. The V gene's germline CDR1 is SGHRS and CDR2 YFSETQ. Trimming pared 7 bases from V and 7 bases from J, leaving 15 bases between. The sequence was collected from a human donor in good health. The source material was T cells isolated from PBMCs. This chain uses TRBV5-1 with TRBJ2-1, with D maybe TRBD2 (6 bases). The chain's CDR3 is CASGRLVGNEQFF. The CDR3 bases are TGCGCCAGCGGCAGACTAGTGGGTAATGAGCAGTTCTTC.